This T cell receptor beta chain was sequenced for a study of OX40 agonist ivuxolimab in advanced cancers. Study-wide context: Dose-escalation patients were diagnosed with hepatocellular carcinoma, melanoma, renal cell cancer or head and neck cancer.

Measured with immunoSEQ multiplex PCR; TCRdb has only the in-frame clones, and not every one. In the table there are tens of thousands of clones, approximately 94% of which are singletons. V trimming: 10 bases; J trimming: 3 bases; junction bases outside the gene matches: 7. The germline V gene encodes CDR1 MGHDK and CDR2 SYGVNS. The CDR3 length is 13 residues. In the case of this clone: Its target is unknown.

Any history of autoimmune disease or systemic immunosuppression disqualified patients. At baseline, cycle 4 day 1, and cycle 7 day 1, blood was sampled. Whole-study results and caveats: Among the least clonally expanded were partial responders at 0.1-3.0 mg/kg.

The rearrangement joins TRBV25-1 to TRBJ2-7, with TRBD1 identical over 9 bases. The TCR sequence derives from an adult with an advanced solid tumor such as melanoma, head and neck, liver or kidney cancer. This specimen was CD4+ or CD8+ T cells sorted from blood, taken in a trial of the OX40 agonist ivuxolimab. CDR3 coding DNA: TGTGCCACCCTAGACAGGGGGGGCTACGAGCAGTACTTC. It codes for CATLDRGGYEQYF.